This passage covers 29 T cell receptor beta chains from one sample sequenced in a study of spatial heterogeneity in lung cancer. Time point noted: blood at routine non-recurrence follow-up after resection. No cells were sorted before sequencing. The whole RNA sequenced was extracted from tumor, nontumor lung or frozen PBMC. TCRdb reprocessed the 5' RACE reads with MiXCR, giving one entry per CDR3 protein. The sample has around 120,000 distinct CDR3 sequences, about 12% seen once; the top ten hold 15% to 20%. Sequences were derived from PBMCs, sampled at follow-up. The source of these receptors is a male donor with early-stage non-small cell lung cancer.

This clonotype was counted at least ten times. The DNA of the CDR3 is TGCAGCTTCTCCCCAAGCCCAAATTCACCCCTCCACTTT. It encodes CSFSPSPNSPLHF. The chain employs TRBV29-1 and TRBJ1-6, with D uncertain. CDR3 size: 13 residues. Trimming shortened V by 8 bases and J by 7 bases, and 15 bases separated the two germline ends. Looked up from germline, CDR1 is SQVTM and CDR2 is ANQGSEA.

J is TRBJ1-1 and V is TRBV14; D perhaps matches TRBD1 (6 bases). The CDR3 spans 19 residues. Per germline, CDR1 SGHDN and CDR2 FVKESK. The ends were cut back, 0 bases at V and 0 bases at J, with 20 bases in the middle. The CDR3 region has the DNA TGTGCCAGCAGCCAAGATTTGGCGTCAGGGGAGGGAATGAACACTGAAGCTTTCTTT. Translated, it gives CASSQDLASGEGMNTEAFF.

The rearrangement joins TRBV6-2 or TRBV6-3 to TRBJ2-2, with D unclear. The CDR3 has 13 residues. Between the trimmed V and J ends, which lost 2 bases and 7 bases, there was a span of 8 bases. Germline CDR1 and CDR2: MNHEY and SVGEGT. The CDR3 protein is CASSYNRIGELFF. Written as DNA, the CDR3 is TGTGCCAGCAGTTACAATAGGATCGGGGAGCTGTTTTTT.

This clonotype showed up many times. V and J are TRBV7-9 and TRBJ2-5; 11 bases line up with TRBD2. The CDR3 has 15 amino acids. Germline V gene data show CDR1 as SEHNR and CDR2 as FQNEAQ (reference sequence). J gave up 5 bases and V 5 bases, and 7 bases lay outside the gene matches. The CDR3 DNA sequence: TGTGCCAGCAGCCCGACTAGCGGGACGAGGGAGACCCAGTACTTC. Translating it yields CASSPTSGTRETQYF.

This clonotype was counted many times. This rearrangement joins TRBV3-1 to TRBJ2-1, with D possibly being TRBD2 (6 bases). Trimming removed 6 bases at V and 4 bases at J, with 16 bases between. This CDR3 region has 15 residues. Germline V gives CDR1 LGHDT, CDR2 YNNKEL (reference sequence). The CDR3 coding sequence is TGTGCCAGCAGGTGGACGACCGGGAGTTACAATGAGCAGTTCTTC. It yields the protein CASRWTTGSYNEQFF.

A few counts support this clonotype. The chain employs TRBV24-1 and TRBJ2-5, with 7 positions matching TRBD2. This CDR3 contains 14 residues. V lost 4 bases to trimming and J lost 4 bases; unmatched junction nucleotides: 5. The V gene's germline CDR1 is KGHDR and CDR2 SFDVKD. CDR3 in amino acids: CATSEAGPAETQYF. CDR3 nucleotide sequence: TGTGCCACCAGTGAAGCGGGACCGGCAGAGACCCAGTACTTC.

This clonotype was picked up a small number of times. The chain carries TRBV6-5 and TRBJ2-3; D is perhaps TRBD2 (6 bases). CDR1 MNHEY and CDR2 SVGAGI come from the germline V gene. Trimming cost V 6 bases and J 6 bases, with 13 bases left between them. There are 13 residues in the CDR3. The CDR3 DNA is TGTGCCAGCAGCCCTGGACTACGGGATACGCAGTATTTT. This encodes CASSPGLRDTQYF.

About this clonotype itself: A read error may account for a junction end that differs from germline. J is TRBJ1-6 and V is TRBV28; 8 bases agree with TRBD1. This CDR3 has 15 amino acids. From germline, CDR1 is MDHEN and CDR2 SYDVKM. CDR3 DNA: TGTGCCAGCAGTTCAGGGGGCGCATCCCAATCACCCCTCCCCTTT. This gives the protein CASSSGGASQSPLPF.

This clonotype has only a few counts. This chain joins TRBV20-1 and TRBJ2-7; D call uncertain. Germline V lookup: CDR1 DFQATT, CDR2 SNEGSKA (reference sequence). V was cut by 2 bases and J by 5 bases, with 13 bases left in between. The CDR3 covers 13 residues. This CDR3 reads CSARLNHWDEQYF. The CDR3 DNA reads as TGCAGTGCTAGACTGAACCATTGGGACGAGCAGTACTTC.

By share of the sample, this clonotype is large. The chain recombines TRBV3-1 with TRBJ1-4; D gene uncertain. V dropped 0 bases and J dropped 5 bases, with 7 bases sitting between them. Germline V gives CDR1 LGHDT, CDR2 YNNKEL (reference sequence). CDR3 size: 14 residues. The CDR3 protein is CASSQDYRNEKLFF. DNA of the CDR3: TGTGCCAGCAGCCAAGATTACAGAAATGAAAAACTGTTTTTT.

This clonotype occurred a few times. The gene calls are TRBV7-2 and TRBJ2-3, with D possibly being TRBD2 (5 bases). V gave up 1 base and J gave up 2 bases, with 31 bases separating them. The length of the CDR3 is 22 residues. From germline, CDR1 is SGHTA and CDR2 FQGNSA. The CDR3 coding sequence is TGTGCCAGCAGCTTAGTCGTGGTAATGGTCCTAGCCCCGTCTCTAGACACAGATACGCAGTATTTT. This translates into CASSLVVVMVLAPSLDTDTQYF. Supplemented by reference TRBV7-2 and TRBJ2-3, the full variable domain reads GAGVSQSPSNKVTEKGKDVELRCDPISGHTALYWYRQSLGQGLEFLIYFQGNSAPDKSGLPSDRFSAERTGGSVSTLTIQRTQQEDSAVYLCASSLVVVMVLAPSLDTDTQYFGPGTRLTVL.

In its sample, this clonotype was seen many times. V and J are TRBV14 and TRBJ2-3; D ambiguous. V lost 1 base and J lost 1, with 6 bases in between. Germline assignment: CDR1 SGHDN and CDR2 FVKESK. The CDR3 covers 14 residues. CDR3 sequence (DNA): TGTGCCAGCAGCCAAGTTCGGGGCACAGATACGCAGTATTTT. Protein product: CASSQVRGTDTQYF. The variable domain in full, with the rest retrieved from reference TRBV14 and TRBJ2-3, is EAGVTQFPSHSVIEKGQTVTLRCDPISGHDNLYWYRRVMGKEIKFLLHFVKESKQDESGMPNNRFLAERTGGTYSTLKVQPAELEDSGVYFCASSQVRGTDTQYFGPGTRLTVL.

The chain employs TRBV7-9 and TRBJ2-7; D remains unclear. The CDR3 has 13 amino acids. V was trimmed by 0 bases and J by 2 bases, leaving 5 bases between them. The germline gives CDR1 SEHNR, CDR2 FQNEAQ (reference sequence). The DNA of the CDR3 is TGTGCCAGCAGCTTAGCGCGCACCTACGAGCAGTACTTC. Its protein is CASSLARTYEQYF.

This clonotype was detected many times. The chain recombines TRBV20-1 with TRBJ2-2; D is ambiguous. Looked up from germline, CDR1 is DFQATT and CDR2 is SNEGSKA (reference sequence). V was cut by 3 bases and J by 1 base, with 9 bases left in between. The CDR3 has 14 residues. In DNA, the CDR3 is TGCAGTGCTAGGAGGCCGGGGAACACCGGGGAGCTGTTTTTT. Its protein product is CSARRPGNTGELFF.

Only a few counts were recorded for this clonotype. The V call is TRBV20-1, the J call TRBJ2-7; D uncertain. The CDR3 sequence is 11 residues long. V lost 6 bases to trimming and J lost 6 bases, with 12 bases between them. The germline CDR1 and CDR2 sequences are DFQATT and SNEGSKA (reference sequence). The CDR3 DNA reads as TGCAGTGCCCCCCCGGGCCTCGAGCAGTACTTC. Its translation is CSAPPGLEQYF.

The rearrangement links TRBV20-1 to TRBJ1-6, with a possible D match to TRBD1 (5 bases). This CDR3 is 14 amino acids long. Trimming removed 6 bases from V and 7 bases from J, with 16 bases in between. Looked up from germline, CDR1 is DFQATT and CDR2 is SNEGSKA (reference sequence). CDR3 amino acids: CSASQGSRNSPLHF. The CDR3 DNA is TGCAGTGCATCCCAGGGCTCCAGAAATTCACCCCTCCACTTT.

The chain links TRBV7-9 to TRBJ2-7; no reliable D call. Germline CDR1 and CDR2: SEHNR and FQNEAQ (reference sequence). Trimming took 5 bases from V and 6 from J, leaving 14 bases between them. This CDR3 has 13 amino acids. The CDR3 is CASSPYPLGEQYF. Written as DNA, the CDR3 is TGTGCCAGCAGCCCTTACCCGTTGGGCGAGCAGTACTTC. Supplemented by reference TRBV7-9 and TRBJ2-7, the full variable domain reads DTGVSQNPRHKITKRGQNVTFRCDPISEHNRLYWYRQTLGQGPEFLTYFQNEAQLEKSRLLSDRFSAERPKGSFSTLEIQRTEQGDSAMYLCASSPYPLGEQYFGPGTRLTVT.

This clonotype has ten or more counts. The chain recombines TRBV7-2 with TRBJ1-5; the match to TRBD1 covers 7 bases. Germline-derived CDR1 and CDR2 are SGHTA and FQGNSA. The CDR3 loop spans 15 amino acids. Trimming cost V 5 bases and J 1 base; bases outside gene matches: 5. CDR3 in DNA: TGTGCCAGCAGCACAGGGGTAGGAAGCAATCAGCCCCAGCATTTT. Its translation is CASSTGVGSNQPQHF.

V usage is TRBV6-4 and J usage is TRBJ2-2; D uncertain. The ends were cut back, 4 bases at V and 4 bases at J, with 10 bases in the middle. The CDR3 runs to 14 residues. Germline V CDR1 and CDR2: MRHNA, SNTAGT. CDR3: CASSATAITGELFF. DNA for the CDR3: TGTGCCAGCAGTGCGACCGCAATCACCGGGGAGCTGTTTTTT.

A few counts support this clonotype. The rearrangement links TRBV28 to TRBJ2-7; D not certain. The CDR3 runs to 13 residues. Deletions cut 10 bases from V and 6 bases from J, with 19 bases between. Germline V gene lookup returns CDR1 MDHEN and CDR2 SYDVKM. The CDR3 is CATCRAPCPEQYF. Written as DNA, the CDR3 is TGTGCCACATGTCGGGCCCCATGCCCCGAGCAGTACTTC. Using reference TRBV28 and TRBJ2-7 for the parts outside the CDR3, the full variable domain is DVKVTQSSRYLVKRTGEKVFLECVQDMDHENMFWYRQDPGLGLRLIYFSYDVKMKEKGDIPEGYSVSREKKERFSLILESASTNQTSMYLCATCRAPCPEQYFGPGTRLTVT.

The V and J genes are TRBV18 and TRBJ1-3; 11 bases align to TRBD1. The CDR3 totals 19 residues. The V gene end was trimmed by 1 base and the J gene end by 0 bases; junction bases not matched to a gene: 8. The V gene's germline CDR1 is KGHSH and CDR2 LQKENI. CDR3 sequence: CASSPRFLGQGDSGNTIYF. Here the CDR3 DNA reads TGTGCCAGCTCACCACGTTTCTTGGGACAGGGGGACTCTGGAAACACCATATATTTT. Combining the CDR3 with reference TRBV18 and TRBJ1-3 gives the whole variable domain NAGVMQNPRHLVRRRGQEARLRCSPMKGHSHVYWYRQLPEEGLKFMVYLQKENIIDESGMPKERFSAEFPKEGPSILRIQQVVRGDSAAYFCASSPRFLGQGDSGNTIYFGEGSWLTVV.

There are many counts of this clonotype. The chain combines TRBV20-1 with TRBJ2-7; 9 nucleotides agree with TRBD1. The V and J ends lost 6 bases and 3 bases, in that order; junction bases with no gene match: 9. CDR1 and CDR2 (germline): DFQATT, SNEGSKA (reference sequence). This CDR3 is built from 14 residues. The CDR3 reads CSAAPMTGGYEQYF. CDR3 bases: TGCAGTGCGGCTCCCATGACAGGGGGCTACGAGCAGTACTTC.

This clonotype came up many times. V gene TRBV27 combines with J gene TRBJ2-7; tentatively, D is TRBD1 or TRBD2 (5 bases each). Trimming took off 0 bases at V and 6 bases at J, with 9 bases between the two ends. Germline-derived CDR1 and CDR2 are MNHEY and SMNVEV (reference sequence). This CDR3 is 13 amino acids long. The CDR3 loop is CASSLSAGTEQYF. The DNA for the CDR3 is TGTGCCAGCAGTTTATCGGCAGGGACCGAGCAGTACTTC.

In this sample, this clonotype turned up many times. The chain combines TRBV27 with TRBJ2-5; D is unresolved. From germline, CDR1 is MNHEY and CDR2 SMNVEV (reference sequence). V gave up 4 bases and J gave up 4 bases, with 10 bases separating them. The CDR3 runs 13 residues. Written as DNA, the CDR3 is TGTGCCAGCAGTTGGGGTCGTTCAGAGACCCAGTACTTC. It specifies CASSWGRSETQYF.

This clonotype was detected only a few times. V usage is TRBV27 and J usage is TRBJ2-7; D gene uncertain. Germline V CDR1 and CDR2: MNHEY, SMNVEV (reference sequence). The CDR3 has 13 residues. V was shortened by 6 bases and J by 5 bases, with 14 bases between the two germline ends. CDR3 DNA sequence: TGTGCCAGCAGCACGATAATGGGGAACGAGCAGTACTTC. Its protein is CASSTIMGNEQYF.

In its sample, this clonotype was seen a few times. The chain joins TRBV6-5 to TRBJ1-5; 8 nucleotides align to TRBD1. The CDR3 has 15 amino acids. V trimming: 7 bases; J trimming: 7 bases; junction bases outside the gene matches: 12. Germline CDR1 and CDR2: MNHEY and SVGAGI. The DNA of the CDR3 is TGTGCCAGCACCCTACGTCCAGGGGGCGGGCAGCCCCAGCATTTT. Its translation: CASTLRPGGGQPQHF.

The sample holds many counts of this clonotype. The J gene is TRBJ1-4, the V gene TRBV6-5, with 7 positions matching TRBD1. CDR3 length equals 15 residues. Germline lookup yields CDR1 MNHEY and CDR2 SVGAGI. Trimming at V came to 0 bases and at J to 7 bases, leaving 5 bases not matched to a gene. The CDR3 nucleotides read TGTGCCAGCAGTTACTCGACAGGGCAAAGTGAAAAACTGTTTTTT. Residues: CASSYSTGQSEKLFF.

This clonotype was counted ten times or more. CDR3 residues: CASSQSGQGGVDTQYF. Written as DNA, the CDR3 is TGCGCCAGCAGCCAATCAGGACAGGGGGGAGTAGATACGCAGTATTTT. This chain connects TRBV4-1 to TRBJ2-3, with TRBD1 matching 10 bases. Germline CDR1 is MGHRA and CDR2 is YSYEKL. The V segment lost 2 bases and the J segment 5 bases; nucleotides outside the gene matches: 7. CDR3 length: 16 amino acids.

This chain connects TRBV6-5 to TRBJ2-3; either TRBD1 or TRBD2 may supply D (5 bases each). CDR3 length: 15 amino acids. CDR1 is MNHEY and CDR2 is SVGAGI in the germline V gene. Trimming left V 6 bases short and J 4 bases short, with 17 bases between. CDR3 sequence reads: CASRPGTVRADTQYF. The CDR3 DNA sequence: TGTGCCAGCAGGCCTGGGACGGTTAGGGCAGATACGCAGTATTTT.